This T cell receptor beta chain derives from a study of cytomegalovirus exposure and HLA in healthy donors. The PCR was carried out with 60 Vbeta primers and 13 Jbeta primers. Produced via immunoSEQ multiplex PCR; TCRdb's table is partial and in-frame only. The table includes over 90,000 clones, approximately 74% detected once. At sampling all donors were nominally healthy, likely with unrecorded immune exposures. Trimming removed 5 bases from V and 2 bases from J; junction bases left unmatched: 1. This CDR3 is built from 13 residues. CDR1 SEHNR and CDR2 FQNEAQ come from the germline V gene (reference sequence).

The V and J genes are TRBV7-9 and TRBJ1-2; TRBD1 agrees at 8 bases. Sequencing used PBMCs. This TCR came from a woman between 65 and 79 years old in good health and CMV-seropositive. CDR3 region: CASSRTGNYGYTF. CDR3 DNA sequence: TGTGCCAGCAGCCGGACAGGGAACTATGGCTACACCTTC. The full variable domain, with the rest looked up from reference TRBV7-9 and TRBJ1-2, is DTGVSQNPRHKITKRGQNVTFRCDPISEHNRLYWYRQTLGQGPEFLTYFQNEAQLEKSRLLSDRFSAERPKGSFSTLEIQRTEQGDSAMYLCASSRTGNYGYTFGSGTRLTVV.